The subject of this entry is one T cell receptor beta chain. The sample comes from a study of blood T cell repertoires in COVID-19. Study-wide context: Samples taken during acute and convalescent COVID-19 were collected in the United States, Italy and Spain. PBMCs, B-cell-depleted T cells, or T cells provided the cDNA or gDNA that made up the material.

Looked up from germline, CDR1 is MDHEN and CDR2 is SYDVKM. The ends were cut back, 3 bases at V and 1 base at J, with 18 bases in the middle. This CDR3 region has 17 residues. Methods used by the authors: Amplifying reference gene primers gave estimates of nucleated cell counts. Profiled with immunoSEQ multiplex PCR; TCRdb holds only in-frame clones, not every one. V and J calls and clone size are as listed in that table; D and trimming were resolved from the DNA. The data contain 35,000 or so clones, approximately 90% of them seen just once; the ten biggest clones take up around 4.8%. The sequenced material came from peripheral blood. The V gene is TRBV28, the J gene TRBJ1-1; possibly TRBD1 for D (5 bases). The source of this sequence is a human donor in a cohort sampled during active COVID-19. The CDR3 loop reads CASSLPPREGWNTEAFF. The CDR3 nucleotides are TGTGCCAGCAGTTTGCCACCCAGGGAGGGATGGAACACTGAAGCTTTCTTT.